The clone carrying this T cell receptor beta chain has at least ten counts. This sample is part of a study of blood T cell repertoires in COVID-19. The overall study: Acute and convalescent COVID-19 samples came from the United States, Italy and Spain. From T cells, B-cell-depleted T cells, or PBMCs came the material, which was cDNA or gDNA.

The study recruited people aged 18 to 89 years across 24 US areas. This CDR3 comprises 14 residues. The V end lost 0 bases, the J end lost 0 bases, and 7 bases lay between the germline ends. CDR1 is SGHRS, CDR2 YFSETQ, per germline. Authors' methods: Quantification of nucleated cells was approximated via reference gene primer amplification. The assay was immunoSEQ multiplex PCR, and TCRdb's table has in-frame clones only and misses some. V and J calls and clone size are those listed in that table; D and trimming were worked out from the DNA. The sample carries about 130,000 clones, 80% to 90% recorded once.

V gene TRBV5-1 combines with J gene TRBJ2-7, with D possibly matching TRBD1 (6 bases). The sample consisted of PBMCs or T cells enriched from blood (not recorded which). The TCR originated in a middle-aged man with acute COVID-19. In DNA form, the CDR3 reads TGCGCCAGCAGCTTGGGGACAGTCTCCTACGAGCAGTACTTC. Protein sequence: CASSLGTVSYEQYF.